This record looks at one T cell receptor beta chain sequence and its context. Its antigen remains unknown. Germline V CDR1 and CDR2: LNHDA, SQIVND (reference sequence). The germline V and J ends were trimmed by 3 bases and 6 bases, with 12 bases remaining between them. The CDR3 loop spans 14 amino acids. cDNA serving as the sequencing template came from extracted, reverse transcribed RNA. The method was immunoSEQ multiplex PCR; TCRdb's version includes in-frame clones alone and lacks a portion of them. The profile shows about 180,000 clones, approximately 70% of them singletons. The source of the sample is a study of CD8+ T cells in alopecia areata. Broader study findings: The study also sequences resident alphabeta T cells of normal skin in scalp samples. Possibly because of HLA-related factors, TCR sharing was less clear across patients than in mice.

The chain is built from TRBV19 and TRBJ1-5; the D gene is possibly TRBD1 (6 bases). The source was CD8+ T cells sorted from blood, collected at week 0. This sequence was found in a human donor with alopecia areata. CDR3 in DNA: TGTGCCAGTAGTATGGGGGGCGCGAGTCAGCCCCAGCATTTT. This encodes CASSMGGASQPQHF.